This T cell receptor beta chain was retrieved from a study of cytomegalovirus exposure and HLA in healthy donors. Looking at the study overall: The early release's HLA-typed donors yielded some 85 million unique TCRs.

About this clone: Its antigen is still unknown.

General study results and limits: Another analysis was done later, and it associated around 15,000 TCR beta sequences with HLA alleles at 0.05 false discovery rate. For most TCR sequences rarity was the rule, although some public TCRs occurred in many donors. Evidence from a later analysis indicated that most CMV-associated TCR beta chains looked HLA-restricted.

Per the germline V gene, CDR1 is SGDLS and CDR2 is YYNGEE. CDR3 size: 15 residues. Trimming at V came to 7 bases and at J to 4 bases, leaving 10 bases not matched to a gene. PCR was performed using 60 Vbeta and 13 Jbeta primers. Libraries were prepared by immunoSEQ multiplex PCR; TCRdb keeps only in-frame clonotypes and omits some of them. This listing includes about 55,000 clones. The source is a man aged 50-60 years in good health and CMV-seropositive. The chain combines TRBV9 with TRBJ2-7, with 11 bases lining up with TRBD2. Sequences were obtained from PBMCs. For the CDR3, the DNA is TGTGCCAGCGGACCTAGCGGGGGGACTGTTTACGAGCAGTACTTC. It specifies CASGPSGGTVYEQYF.